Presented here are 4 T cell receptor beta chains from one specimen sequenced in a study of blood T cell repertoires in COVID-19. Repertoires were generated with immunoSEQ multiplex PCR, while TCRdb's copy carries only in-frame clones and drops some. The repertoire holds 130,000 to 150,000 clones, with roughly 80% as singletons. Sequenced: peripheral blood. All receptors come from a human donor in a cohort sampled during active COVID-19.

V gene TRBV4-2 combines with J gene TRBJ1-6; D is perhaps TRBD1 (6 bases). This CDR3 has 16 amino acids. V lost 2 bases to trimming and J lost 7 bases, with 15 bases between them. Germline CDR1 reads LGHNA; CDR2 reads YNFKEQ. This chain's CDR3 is CASSQPQGGDNSPLHF. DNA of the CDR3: TGTGCCAGCAGCCAACCACAGGGTGGTGACAATTCACCCCTCCACTTT.

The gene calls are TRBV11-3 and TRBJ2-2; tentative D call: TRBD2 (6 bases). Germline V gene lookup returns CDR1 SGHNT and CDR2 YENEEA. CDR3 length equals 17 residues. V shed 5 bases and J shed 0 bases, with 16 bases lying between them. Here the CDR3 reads CASSPLSGIANTGELFF. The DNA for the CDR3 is TGTGCCAGCAGCCCACTTAGCGGTATCGCGAACACCGGGGAGCTGTTTTTT.

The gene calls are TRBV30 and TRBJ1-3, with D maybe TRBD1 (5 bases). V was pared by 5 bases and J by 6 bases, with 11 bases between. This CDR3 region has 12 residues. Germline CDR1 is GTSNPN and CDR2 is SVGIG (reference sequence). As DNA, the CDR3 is TGTGCCTGGGAGACAGATAAAAACACCATATATTTT. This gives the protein CAWETDKNTIYF. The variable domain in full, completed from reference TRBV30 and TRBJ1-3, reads SQTIHQWPATLVQPVGSPLSLECTVEGTSNPNLYWYRQAAGRGLQLLFYSVGIGQISSEVPQNLSASRPQDRQFILSSKKLLLSDSGFYLCAWETDKNTIYFGEGSWLTVV.

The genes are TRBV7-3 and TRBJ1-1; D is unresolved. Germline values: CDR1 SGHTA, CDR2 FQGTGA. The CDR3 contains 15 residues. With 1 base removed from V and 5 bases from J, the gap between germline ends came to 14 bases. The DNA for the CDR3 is TGTGCCAGCAGCTTAAGTCCCTCCGGCGGGACTGAAGCTTTCTTT. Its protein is CASSLSPSGGTEAFF. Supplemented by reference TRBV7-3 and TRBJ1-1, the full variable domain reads GAGVSQTPSNKVTEKGKYVELRCDPISGHTALYWYRQSLGQGPEFLIYFQGTGAADDSGLPNDRFFAVRPEGSVSTLKIQRTERGDSAVYLCASSLSPSGGTEAFFGQGTRLTVV.